These 25 T cell receptor beta chains originate from one sample sequenced in a study of tumor-infiltrating lymphocytes in primary liver carcinoma. From about 0.5 ug of total RNA, TCR beta-specific cDNA was reverse-transcribed using a constant-region primer. Libraries covering TCR beta were generated through three nested multiplex PCR rounds (using a slightly modified ARM-PCR). A C-beta reverse primer and TRBV1-TRBV30 forward primers served in each of the first two PCR rounds, at ten to eleven cycles apiece. Each CDR3 protein is one row after TCRdb ran MiXCR on the multiplex PCR reads. The table shows roughly 120,000 distinct CDR3 sequences, with under 65% occurring only once. The 20-30 mg bulk tissue piece was not sorted before simultaneous RNA and DNA extraction. The sample comprised liver tumor tissue from sampling region 3. Subset of the sample: tumor region T3, left-lateral pole. These receptors came from a woman aged 55-70 years with primary liver carcinoma and hepatitis B virus infection.

In its sample, this clonotype was seen a few times. The gene calls are TRBV28 and TRBJ1-5; no firm D call. Trimming took 2 bases from V and 11 from J, leaving 10 bases between them. Germline assignment: CDR1 MDHEN and CDR2 SYDVKM. The CDR3 totals 12 residues. The CDR3 spells CASSLEVRAQHF. The CDR3, as DNA: TGTGCCAGCAGTTTAGAGGTGAGGGCCCAGCATTTT.

Comment on this clonotype: Because the CDR3 is missing its conserved closing phenylalanine or tryptophan, this is likely a read error. V gene TRBV11-2 combines with J gene TRBJ2-1, with TRBD2 identical over 7 bases. The germline V gene has CDR1 SGHAT and CDR2 FQNNGV. This CDR3 has 13 residues. CDR3 DNA: TGTGCCTGCAGCTTAGAACCGGGAGGAGAGCAGTTCCTC. Protein sequence: CACSLEPGGEQFL.

Regarding this clonotype: Since a much larger clone is just one base distant, this may be a read error. The rearrangement joins TRBV10-2 to TRBJ2-2, with 11 bases matching TRBD1. The germline V gene has CDR1 WSHSY and CDR2 SAAADI. CDR3 length equals 15 residues. CDR3 sequence reads: CSSSVGTGGTGELFF. The CDR3 DNA reads as TGCTCCAGCAGTGTGGGGACAGGGGGCACCGGGGAGCTGTTTTTT.

Comments on this clonotype: The junction shows a germline mismatch at one end, possibly a read error. The chain couples TRBV11-2 to TRBJ2-1; 14 bases are a match to TRBD2. Per germline, CDR1 SGHAT and CDR2 FQNNGV. This CDR3 has 19 amino acids. CDR3 sequence: CVSSLRGTSGSRSYNEQFF. CDR3 sequence (DNA): TGTGTCAGTAGCTTGCGGGGGACTAGCGGGAGCAGGTCCTACAATGAGCAGTTCTTT. Based on the CDR3 plus reference TRBV11-2 and TRBJ2-1, the full variable domain is EAGVAQSPRYKIIEKRQSVAFWCNPISGHATLYWYQQILGQGPKLLIQFQNNGVVDDSQLPKDRFSAERLKGVDSTLKIQPAKLEDSAVYLCVSSLRGTSGSRSYNEQFFGPGTRLTVL.

Details on this clonotype: Germline and junction disagree at one end, which may indicate a read error. This chain connects TRBV29-1 to TRBJ2-2, with 7 nucleotides matching TRBD1. CDR3 length: 13 residues. Germline lookup yields CDR1 SQVTM and CDR2 ANQGSEA. DNA for the CDR3: TGCAGCGTTGATCGCTTAGGGGGCGGTGAGCTGCTTTTT. Its protein is CSVDRLGGGELLF.

On this clonotype: A much larger clone is a single base away; this may be a read error. This rearrangement joins TRBV10-3 to TRBJ2-7, with D perhaps matching TRBD2 (5 bases). The CDR3 extends over 13 amino acids. Germline V gene lookup returns CDR1 ENHRY and CDR2 SYGVKD. V was shortened by 10 bases and J by 2 bases, with 15 bases between the two germline ends. The CDR3 sequence is CATLLVGTYEQYF. In DNA, the CDR3 is TGTGCCACCCTACTAGTGGGCACCTACGAGCAGTACTTC.

By share of the sample, this clonotype is medium-sized. V usage is TRBV11-2 and J usage is TRBJ1-2; the D is unclear. The germline V and J ends were trimmed by 2 bases and 3 bases, with 7 bases remaining between them. Germline V gene lookup returns CDR1 SGHAT and CDR2 FQNNGV. The CDR3 is 13 amino acids. Here the CDR3 DNA reads TGTGCCAGCAGCTTATCGGAGCACTATGGCTACACCTTC. This codes for CASSLSEHYGYTF.

J is TRBJ2-5 and V is TRBV29-1, with D possibly matching TRBD1 (6 bases). V lost 3 bases to trimming and J lost 5 bases, with 16 bases between them. The CDR3 has 14 residues. CDR1 and CDR2 (germline): SQVTM, ANQGSEA. Here the CDR3 DNA reads TGCAGCGTTGACCCGGACAGCGTCGGGGAGACCCAGTACTTC. Translating it yields CSVDPDSVGETQYF.

The chain joins TRBV6-4 to TRBJ2-3; D call uncertain. Germline V CDR1 and CDR2: MRHNA, SNTAGT. The CDR3 loop spans 13 amino acids. In DNA form, the CDR3 reads TGTGAAAGCAGTGAAGCAGCCACAGATACGCAGTATTTT. This translates into CESSEAATDTQYF.

This clonotype was recorded many times. The chain combines TRBV28 with TRBJ1-2; possible D gene TRBD1, 5 bases. This CDR3 spans 13 amino acids. Trimming took off 10 bases at V and 9 bases at J, with 21 bases between the two ends. The germline V gene has CDR1 MDHEN and CDR2 SYDVKM. CDR3 amino acids: CATIPGLRLSYTF. The CDR3 nucleotides are TGTGCCACCATACCGGGACTGAGGCTCAGCTACACCTTC.

The CDR3 loop reads CASSSTGPNGETQYF. DNA for the CDR3: TGTGCCAGCAGCTCGACAGGACCGAATGGGGAGACCCAGTACTTC. The chain has TRBV5-6 and TRBJ2-5, with D possibly being TRBD1 (6 bases). The CDR3 contains 15 residues. Trimming left V 3 bases short and J 5 bases short, with 17 bases between. The germline V gene encodes CDR1 SGHDT and CDR2 YYEEEE.

This clonotype was found many times. The CDR3 nucleotides read TGCAGCGTGTACGCTAACTATGGCTACACCTTC. Protein product: CSVYANYGYTF. The chain combines TRBV29-1 with TRBJ1-2; no firm D call. V gave up 6 bases and J gave up 0 bases, with 5 bases separating them. Germline V gene lookup returns CDR1 SQVTM and CDR2 ANQGSEA. The CDR3 is made up of 11 amino acids.

As concerns this clonotype: Given a much more abundant clone one base away, this may be a read error. The chain uses TRBV5-4 and TRBJ1-2; the D is unclear. The CDR3 runs 15 residues. Germline loops: CDR1 SGHNT, CDR2 YYREEE (reference sequence). V lost 0 bases, J lost 4 bases, and 13 bases lay in between. The CDR3 DNA sequence: TGTGCCAGCAGCTTGGTCACCGGAGTTGGCTATGGCTACACCTTC. Encoded protein: CASSLVTGVGYGYTF.

This clonotype was observed a handful of times. Being one base from a much bigger clone, this may be a read error. V is TRBV13 and J is TRBJ2-1; 10 bases map to TRBD2. The CDR3 spans 17 residues. CDR1 PRHDT and CDR2 FYEKMQ come from the germline V gene (reference sequence). With V trimmed by 5 bases and J by 1 base, 8 bases remained unmatched. CDR3 in amino acids: CASSIRPSGGSYNEQFF. The CDR3 DNA follows: TGTGCCAGCAGCATACGTCCTAGCGGGGGATCCTACAATGAGCAGTTCTTC.

On this clonotype: A much larger clone is a single base away; this may be a read error. V and J are TRBV28 and TRBJ2-7; D remains ambiguous. Trimming pared 4 bases from V and 3 bases from J, leaving 13 bases between. The CDR3 length is 14 residues. Per the germline V gene, CDR1 is MDHEN and CDR2 is SYDVKM. The CDR3: CASSSLGNGYEQYF. The CDR3 DNA follows: TGTGCCAGCAGTTCACTGGGGAATGGCTACGAGCAGTACTTC.

Concerning this clonotype itself: One end of the junction fails to match germline, which may point to a read error. The genes are TRBV5-4 and TRBJ2-1, with 7 bases lining up with TRBD2. In germline, CDR1 is SGHNT, CDR2 YYREEE (reference sequence). The length of the CDR3 is 16 residues. CDR3 nucleotide sequence: TGTGCCAGCAGTCCGGGAGCGGGGAGCTCCTACAATGAGCAGCTCTTC. It encodes CASSPGAGSSYNEQLF.

The sample holds many counts of this clonotype. The CDR3, as DNA: TGTGCCAGCAGTTCAGGGTCGGGGGATCAGCCCCAGCATTTT. The encoded protein is CASSSGSGDQPQHF. V and J are TRBV12-3 or TRBV12-4 and TRBJ1-5, with D possibly matching TRBD1 (5 bases). CDR3 length: 14 amino acids. Trimming shortened V by 4 bases and J by 5 bases, and 12 bases separated the two germline ends.

Of note for this clonotype: A clone one base away is much larger, so this may be a read error. This CDR3 fails to terminate in the conserved phenylalanine or tryptophan, so it likely reflects a read error. CDR3 nucleotides: TGTGCCAGCAGCTTAAGGTTGGCAGCCAAAAACATTCAGTACTTA. It translates to CASSLRLAAKNIQYL. The chain joins TRBV11-2 to TRBJ2-4; D remains unclear. V was cut by 2 bases and J by 0 bases, with 8 bases left in between. The V gene's germline CDR1 is SGHAT and CDR2 FQNNGV. CDR3 size: 15 residues.

Comments on this clonotype: This sequence may be a read error, since a much larger clone differs from it by one base. V and J are TRBV7-9 and TRBJ2-1; D could derive from TRBD1 or TRBD2 (6 bases each). Germline V lookup: CDR1 SEHNR, CDR2 FQNEAQ (reference sequence). CDR3 length: 12 amino acids. CDR3 in DNA: TGTGTCAGCAGCTTAGAGGGGGGATCGAGGTTCTTC. Its translation: CVSSLEGGSRFF. The full variable domain, rest sourced from reference TRBV7-9 and TRBJ2-1, is DTGVSQNPRHKITKRGQNVTFRCDPISEHNRLYWYRQTLGQGPEFLTYFQNEAQLEKSRLLSDRFSAERPKGSFSTLEIQRTEQGDSAMYLCVSSLEGGSRFFGPGTRLTVL.

Remarks on this clonotype: This may be a read error, as it is one base from a much larger clone. Given the absence of the conserved phenylalanine or tryptophan at the CDR3 end, a read error is likely. V is TRBV6-2 or TRBV6-3 and J is TRBJ1-1; D is possibly TRBD1 (5 bases). This CDR3 contains 13 residues. Germline lookup yields CDR1 MNHEY and CDR2 SVGEGT. The V end lost 6 bases, the J end lost 6 bases, and 14 bases lay between the germline ends. CDR3 residues: CASRGSGLPEAFY. The CDR3 nucleotides are TGTGCCAGCAGAGGATCAGGGTTGCCTGAAGCTTTCTAT.

A note on this clonotype: An end of the junction does not agree with germline; a read error may underlie this. The chain couples TRBV4-1 to TRBJ1-1; D unresolved. The germline V gene encodes CDR1 MGHRA and CDR2 YSYEKL. The CDR3 has 16 amino acids. The CDR3 sequence: CASSRDRRPLNTKAFF. The CDR3 nucleotides are TGCGCCAGTAGCCGAGATCGCAGGCCCCTGAACACTAAAGCTTTCTTT.

A word on this clonotype: A junction boundary mismatches the germline segment, possibly from a read error. The chain is built from TRBV12-3 or TRBV12-4 and TRBJ1-1, with 11 bases fitting TRBD1. There are 13 residues in the CDR3. CDR3 loop: CVSSLGQGAVAFF. DNA for the CDR3: TGTGTCAGCAGTTTAGGACAGGGGGCGGTGGCTTTCTTT.

The J gene is TRBJ2-1, the V gene TRBV7-9, with a tentative D call TRBD2 (6 bases). Trimming stripped 1 base from V and 10 bases from J, with 17 bases between. CDR1 is SEHNR, CDR2 FQNEAQ, per germline (reference sequence). CDR3 size: 15 residues. The CDR3 DNA reads as TGTGCCAGCAGCTTAGGGTGGGGGGTGGCCAACGAGCAGTTCTTC. Residues: CASSLGWGVANEQFF.

This clonotype was observed once. Sequence at one end of the junction differs from germline and may be a read error. The chain employs TRBV29-1 and TRBJ2-2; D is perhaps TRBD2 (5 bases). This CDR3 is 14 amino acids long. Germline CDR1 and CDR2: SQVTM and ANQGSEA. Written as DNA, the CDR3 is TGTAGCGCCTCGACGTCCTTCAACACCGAGGAGCTGTTTTTT. It encodes CSASTSFNTEELFF.

This clonotype showed up just a few times. This may stem from a read error, because a much larger clone lies one nucleotide away. The chain links TRBV5-5 to TRBJ2-7; D not resolved. CDR3 length: 14 residues. CDR1 and CDR2 (germline): SGHKS, YYEKEE (reference sequence). The V end was cut by 0 bases, the J end by 6 bases, with 13 bases between. The CDR3 sequence: CASSLEFSISEQYF. CDR3 DNA sequence: TGTGCCAGCAGCTTGGAATTTAGCATCAGCGAGCAGTACTTC.